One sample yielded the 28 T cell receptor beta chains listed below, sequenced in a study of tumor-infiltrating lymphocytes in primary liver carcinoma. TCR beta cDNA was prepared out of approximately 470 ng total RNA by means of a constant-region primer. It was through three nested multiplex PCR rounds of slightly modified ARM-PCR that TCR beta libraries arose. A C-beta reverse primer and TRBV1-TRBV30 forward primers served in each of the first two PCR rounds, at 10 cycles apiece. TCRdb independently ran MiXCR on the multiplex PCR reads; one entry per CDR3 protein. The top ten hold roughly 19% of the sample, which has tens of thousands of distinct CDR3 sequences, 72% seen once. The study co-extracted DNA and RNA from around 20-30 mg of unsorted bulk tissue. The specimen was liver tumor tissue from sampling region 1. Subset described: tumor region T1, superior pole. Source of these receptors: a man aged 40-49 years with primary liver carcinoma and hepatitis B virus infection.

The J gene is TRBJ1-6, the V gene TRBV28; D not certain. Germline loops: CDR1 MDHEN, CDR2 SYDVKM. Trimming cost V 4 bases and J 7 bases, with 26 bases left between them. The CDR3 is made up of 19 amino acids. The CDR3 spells CASSSPKPLPSRLNSPLHF. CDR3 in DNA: TGTGCCAGCAGTTCTCCCAAACCCCTCCCCAGCCGTCTAAATTCACCCCTCCACTTT.

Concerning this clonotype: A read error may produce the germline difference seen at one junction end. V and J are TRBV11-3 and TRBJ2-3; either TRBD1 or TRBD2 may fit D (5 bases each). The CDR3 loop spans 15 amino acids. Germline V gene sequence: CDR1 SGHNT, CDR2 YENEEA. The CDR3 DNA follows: TGTGCCGGCAGCTTAGAGGGACGCCCCGGAGATACGCGGTTTTTT. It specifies CAGSLEGRPGDTRFF.

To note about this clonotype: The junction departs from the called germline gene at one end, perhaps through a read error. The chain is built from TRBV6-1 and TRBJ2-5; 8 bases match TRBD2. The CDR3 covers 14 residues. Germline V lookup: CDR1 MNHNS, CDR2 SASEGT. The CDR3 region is CASEVSGTQGTQYF. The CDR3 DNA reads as TGTGCCAGCGAGGTTAGCGGGACCCAAGGGACCCAGTATTTC.

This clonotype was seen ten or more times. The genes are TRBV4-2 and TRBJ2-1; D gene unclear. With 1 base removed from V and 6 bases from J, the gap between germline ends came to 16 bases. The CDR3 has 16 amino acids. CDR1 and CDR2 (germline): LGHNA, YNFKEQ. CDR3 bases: TGTGCCAGCAGCCAAGGACTGGAATTGTTGGGCAATGAGCAGTTCTTC. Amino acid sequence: CASSQGLELLGNEQFF.

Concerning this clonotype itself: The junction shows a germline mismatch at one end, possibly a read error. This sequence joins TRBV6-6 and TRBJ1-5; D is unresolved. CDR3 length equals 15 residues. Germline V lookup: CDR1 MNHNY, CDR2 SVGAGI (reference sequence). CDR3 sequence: CASSGLGLDNQPQRF. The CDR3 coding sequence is TGTGCCAGCAGTGGCTTAGGGCTTGACAATCAGCCCCAGCGTTTC.

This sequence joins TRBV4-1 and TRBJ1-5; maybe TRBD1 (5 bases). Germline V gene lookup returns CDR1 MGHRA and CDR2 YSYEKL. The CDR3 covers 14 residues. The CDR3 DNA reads TGCACTAGCAGCCAAGGGACCGCCAATCAGCCCCAGCATTTT. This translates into CTSSQGTANQPQHF.

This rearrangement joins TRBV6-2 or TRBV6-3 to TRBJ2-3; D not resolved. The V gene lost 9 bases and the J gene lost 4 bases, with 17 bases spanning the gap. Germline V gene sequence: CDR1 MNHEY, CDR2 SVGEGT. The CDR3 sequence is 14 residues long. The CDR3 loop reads CASSPALMSDTQYF. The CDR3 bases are TGTGCCAGTAGTCCTGCCTTAATGTCAGATACGCAGTATTTT.

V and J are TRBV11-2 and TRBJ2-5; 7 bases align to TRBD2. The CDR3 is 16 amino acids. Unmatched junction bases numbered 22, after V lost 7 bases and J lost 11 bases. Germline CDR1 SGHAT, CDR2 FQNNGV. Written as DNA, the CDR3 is TGTGCCAGCAACTTGGATATCAGACTAGCCATGGGTGAGCAGTACTTC. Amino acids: CASNLDIRLAMGEQYF.

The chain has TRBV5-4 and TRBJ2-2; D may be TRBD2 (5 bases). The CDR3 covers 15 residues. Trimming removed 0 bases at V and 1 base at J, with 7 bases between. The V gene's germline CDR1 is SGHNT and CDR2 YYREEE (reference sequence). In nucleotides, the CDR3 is TGTGCCAGCAGCTTGGGTCGGGGGAACACCGGGGAGCTGTTTTTT. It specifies CASSLGRGNTGELFF.

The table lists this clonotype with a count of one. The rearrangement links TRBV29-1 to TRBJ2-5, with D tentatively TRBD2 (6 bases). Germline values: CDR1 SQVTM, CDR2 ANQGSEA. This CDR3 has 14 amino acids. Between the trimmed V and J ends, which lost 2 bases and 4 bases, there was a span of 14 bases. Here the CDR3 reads CSVEWGRSRETQYF. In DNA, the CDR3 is TGCAGCGTTGAATGGGGGAGGTCCCGAGAGACCCAGTACTTC.

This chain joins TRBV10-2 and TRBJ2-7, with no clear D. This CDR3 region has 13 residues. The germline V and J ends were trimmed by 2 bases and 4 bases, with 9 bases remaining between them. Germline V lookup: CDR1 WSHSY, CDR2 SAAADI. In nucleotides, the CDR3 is TGCGCCAGCAGTGAGGGCGCCTTGTACGAGCAGTACTTC. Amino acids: CASSEGALYEQYF.

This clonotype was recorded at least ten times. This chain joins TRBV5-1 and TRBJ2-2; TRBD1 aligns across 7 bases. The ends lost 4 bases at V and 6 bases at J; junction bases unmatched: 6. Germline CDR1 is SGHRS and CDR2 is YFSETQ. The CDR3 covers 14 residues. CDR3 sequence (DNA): TGCGCCAGCAGCCCCGACAGGGAAGCCGGGGAGCTGTTTTTT. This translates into CASSPDREAGELFF.

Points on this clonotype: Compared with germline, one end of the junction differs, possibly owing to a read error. The chain's CDR3 is CASGFEGEKYF. The CDR3 DNA reads TGTGCCAGCGGCTTTGAGGGCGAGAAGTACTTC. The chain recombines TRBV5-6 with TRBJ2-7, with D tentatively TRBD2 (5 bases). The CDR3 is 11 residues long. Germline loops: CDR1 SGHDT, CDR2 YYEEEE.

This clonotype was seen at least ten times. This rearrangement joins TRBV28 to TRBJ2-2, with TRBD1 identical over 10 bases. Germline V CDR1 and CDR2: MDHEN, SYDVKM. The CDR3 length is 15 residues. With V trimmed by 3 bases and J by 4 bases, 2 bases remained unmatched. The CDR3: CASSLTGGGTGELFF. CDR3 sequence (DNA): TGTGCCAGCAGTTTGACAGGGGGCGGCACCGGGGAGCTGTTTTTT.

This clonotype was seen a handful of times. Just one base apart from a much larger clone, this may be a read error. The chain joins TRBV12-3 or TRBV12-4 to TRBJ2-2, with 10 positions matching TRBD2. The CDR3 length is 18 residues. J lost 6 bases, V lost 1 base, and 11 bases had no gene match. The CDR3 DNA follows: TGTGCCAGCAGTTTAGGGACTAGCGGATTAATAAACGCCGGGGAGCTGTTTTTT. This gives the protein CASSLGTSGLINAGELFF.

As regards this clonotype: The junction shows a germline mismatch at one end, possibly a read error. This CDR3 is CASRPTTSGIYTDMQYF. The DNA for the CDR3 is TGTGCCAGCAGACCAACCACTAGCGGTATTTACACAGATATGCAGTATTTT. The chain joins TRBV12-3 or TRBV12-4 to TRBJ2-3; 8 bases match TRBD2. The CDR3 consists of 17 residues.

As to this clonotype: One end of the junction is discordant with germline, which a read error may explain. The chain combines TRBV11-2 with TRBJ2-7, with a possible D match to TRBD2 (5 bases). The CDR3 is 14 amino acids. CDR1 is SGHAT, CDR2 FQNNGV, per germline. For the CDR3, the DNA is TGTGCCGGCAGCCGTCGGGATAGTACCTACGAGCTGTACTTC. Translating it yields CAGSRRDSTYELYF. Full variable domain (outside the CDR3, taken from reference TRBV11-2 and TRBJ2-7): EAGVAQSPRYKIIEKRQSVAFWCNPISGHATLYWYQQILGQGPKLLIQFQNNGVVDDSQLPKDRFSAERLKGVDSTLKIQPAKLEDSAVYLCAGSRRDSTYELYFGPGTRLTVT.

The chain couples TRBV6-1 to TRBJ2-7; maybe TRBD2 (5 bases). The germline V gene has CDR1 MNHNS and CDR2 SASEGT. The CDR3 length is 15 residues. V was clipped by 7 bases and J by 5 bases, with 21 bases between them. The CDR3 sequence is CASNAMAHRGDEQYF. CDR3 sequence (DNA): TGTGCCAGCAATGCAATGGCACACCGGGGTGACGAGCAGTACTTC.

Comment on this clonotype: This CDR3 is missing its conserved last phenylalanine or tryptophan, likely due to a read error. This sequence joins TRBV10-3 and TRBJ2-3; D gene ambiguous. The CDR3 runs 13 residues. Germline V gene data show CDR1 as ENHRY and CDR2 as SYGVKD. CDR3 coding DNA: TGCGCCATCAGTGGTAACAACACAGATACGCAGTATTAT. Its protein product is CAISGNNTDTQYY.

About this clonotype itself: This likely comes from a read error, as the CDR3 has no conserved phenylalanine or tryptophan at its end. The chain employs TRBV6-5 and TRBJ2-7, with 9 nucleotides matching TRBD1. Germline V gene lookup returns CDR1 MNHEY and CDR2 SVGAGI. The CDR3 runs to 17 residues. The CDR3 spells CASSHSYDRTGAFPQYS. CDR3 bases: TGTGCCAGCAGTCACTCATACGACAGGACAGGGGCATTCCCTCAGTACTCC.

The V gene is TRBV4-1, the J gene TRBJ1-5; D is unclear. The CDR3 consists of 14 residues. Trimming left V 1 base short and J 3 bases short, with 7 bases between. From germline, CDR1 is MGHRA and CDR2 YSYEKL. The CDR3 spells CASSQGAANQPQHF. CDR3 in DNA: TGCGCCAGCAGCCAAGGGGCTGCCAATCAGCCCCAGCATTTT.

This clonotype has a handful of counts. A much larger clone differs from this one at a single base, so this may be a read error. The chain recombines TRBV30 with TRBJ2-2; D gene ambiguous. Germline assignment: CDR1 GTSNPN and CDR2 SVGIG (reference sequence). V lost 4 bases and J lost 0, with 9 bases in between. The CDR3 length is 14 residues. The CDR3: CAWKRMANTGELFF. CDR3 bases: TGTGCCTGGAAAAGGATGGCGAACACCGGGGAGCTGTTTTTT. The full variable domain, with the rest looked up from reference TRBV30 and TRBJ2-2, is SQTIHQWPATLVQPVGSPLSLECTVEGTSNPNLYWYRQAAGRGLQLLFYSVGIGQISSEVPQNLSASRPQDRQFILSSKKLLLSDSGFYLCAWKRMANTGELFFGEGSRLTVL.

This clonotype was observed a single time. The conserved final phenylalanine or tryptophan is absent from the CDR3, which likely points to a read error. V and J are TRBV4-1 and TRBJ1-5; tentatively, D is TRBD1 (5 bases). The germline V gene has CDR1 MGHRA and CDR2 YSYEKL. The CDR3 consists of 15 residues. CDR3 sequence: CASSQGGGANQPQHL. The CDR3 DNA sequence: TGCGCCAGCAGTCAAGGTGGAGGGGCCAATCAGCCCCAGCATTTG.

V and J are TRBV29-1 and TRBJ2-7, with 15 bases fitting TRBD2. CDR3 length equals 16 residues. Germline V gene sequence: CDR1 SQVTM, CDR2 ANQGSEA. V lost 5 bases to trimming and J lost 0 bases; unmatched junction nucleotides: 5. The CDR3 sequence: CSVRGTSGRHSYEQYF. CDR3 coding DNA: TGCAGCGTTCGGGGGACTAGCGGGAGGCACTCCTACGAGCAGTACTTC.

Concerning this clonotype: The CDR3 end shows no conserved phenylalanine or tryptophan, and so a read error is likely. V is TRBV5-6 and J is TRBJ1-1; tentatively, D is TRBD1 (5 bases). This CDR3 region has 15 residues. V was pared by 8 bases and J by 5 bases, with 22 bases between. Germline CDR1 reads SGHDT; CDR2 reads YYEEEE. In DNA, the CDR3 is TGTGCCAGTAGGAGGGGCCCAGACTCGAAGACTGAAGCTTTCTAT. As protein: CASRRGPDSKTEAFY.

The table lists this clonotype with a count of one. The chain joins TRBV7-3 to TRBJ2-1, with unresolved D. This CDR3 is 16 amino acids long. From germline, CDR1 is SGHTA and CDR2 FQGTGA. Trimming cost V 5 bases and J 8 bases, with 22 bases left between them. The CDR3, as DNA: TGTGCCAGCAGCCCCCTACCGCCGACTGAAGGTTATGAGCAGTTCTTC. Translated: CASSPLPPTEGYEQFF.

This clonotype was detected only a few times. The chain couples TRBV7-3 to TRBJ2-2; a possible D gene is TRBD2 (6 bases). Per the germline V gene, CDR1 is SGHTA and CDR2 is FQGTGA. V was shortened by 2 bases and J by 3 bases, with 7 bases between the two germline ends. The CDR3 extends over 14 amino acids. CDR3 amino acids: CASSLGGDTGELFF. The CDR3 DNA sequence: TGTGCCAGCAGCTTAGGAGGGGACACCGGGGAGCTGTTTTTT.

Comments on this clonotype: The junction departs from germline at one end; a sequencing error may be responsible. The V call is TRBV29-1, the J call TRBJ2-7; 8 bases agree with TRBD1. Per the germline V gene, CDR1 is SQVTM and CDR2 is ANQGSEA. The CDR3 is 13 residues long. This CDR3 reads CSAQTGADYEQYF. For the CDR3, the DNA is TGTAGCGCCCAGACAGGGGCGGATTACGAGCAGTACTTC.